The clone carrying this T cell receptor beta chain was observed a single time. The CDR3 length is 16 residues. The germline V gene encodes CDR1 SNHLY and CDR2 FYNNEI. V lost 6 bases and J lost 5, with 22 bases in between. The sample is drawn from a study of T cell changes during pregnancy in multiple sclerosis. Clones were read by immunoSEQ multiplex PCR, and TCRdb kept only the in-frame ones, dropping some. The sample has about 36,000 clones; about 90% are singletons. The clonotype comes from a female donor with multiple sclerosis, enrolled in a pregnancy study. V and J are TRBV2 and TRBJ1-2; the D gene is possibly TRBD1 (5 bases). Sequenced material: CD4+ T cells from peripheral blood mononuclear cells, taken after pregnancy. The CDR3 DNA reads as TGTGCCAGCAGCCCTCAGCCGACAGTAAAGAGGTATGGCTACACCTTC. Translation: CASSPQPTVKRYGYTF. Variable domain in full (rest from reference TRBV2 and TRBJ1-2): EPEVTQTPSHQVTQMGQEVILRCVPISNHLYFYWYRQILGQKVEFLVSFYNNEISEKSEIFDDQFSVERPDGSNFTLKIRSTKLEDSAMYFCASSPQPTVKRYGYTFGSGTRLTVV.